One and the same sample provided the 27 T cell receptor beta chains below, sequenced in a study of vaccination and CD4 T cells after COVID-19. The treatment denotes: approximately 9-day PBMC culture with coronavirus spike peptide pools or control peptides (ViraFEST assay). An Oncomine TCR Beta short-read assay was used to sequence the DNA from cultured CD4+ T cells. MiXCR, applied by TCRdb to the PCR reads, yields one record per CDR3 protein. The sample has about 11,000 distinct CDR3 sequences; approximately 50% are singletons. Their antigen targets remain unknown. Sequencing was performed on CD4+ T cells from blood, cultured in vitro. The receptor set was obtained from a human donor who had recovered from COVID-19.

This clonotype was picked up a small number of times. The CDR3 nucleotides are TGTGCCAGCAGTAACCCCTCCCAGCCCCAGCATTTT. Translating gives CASSNPSQPQHF. This chain links TRBV6-2 or TRBV6-3 with TRBJ1-5; the D is unclear. CDR1 MNHEY and CDR2 SVGEGT come from the germline V gene. The CDR3 length is 12 residues. Trimming left V 5 bases short and J 7 bases short, with 9 bases between.

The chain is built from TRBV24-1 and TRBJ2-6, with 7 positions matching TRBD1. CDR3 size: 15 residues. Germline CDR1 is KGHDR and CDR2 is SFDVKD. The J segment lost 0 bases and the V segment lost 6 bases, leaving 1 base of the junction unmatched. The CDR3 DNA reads TGTGCCACCAGTCCAGGGGGCTCTGGGGCCAACGTCCTGACTTTC. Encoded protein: CATSPGGSGANVLTF.

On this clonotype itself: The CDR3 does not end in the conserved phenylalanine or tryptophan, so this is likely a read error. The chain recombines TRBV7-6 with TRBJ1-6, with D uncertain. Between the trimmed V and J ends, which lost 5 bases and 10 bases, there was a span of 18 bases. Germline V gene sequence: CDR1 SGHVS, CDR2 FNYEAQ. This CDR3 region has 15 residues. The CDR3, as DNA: TGTGCCAGCAGCAAGGAGGTGATGGCAATCTCACCCCTCCACCTT. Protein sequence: CASSKEVMAISPLHL.

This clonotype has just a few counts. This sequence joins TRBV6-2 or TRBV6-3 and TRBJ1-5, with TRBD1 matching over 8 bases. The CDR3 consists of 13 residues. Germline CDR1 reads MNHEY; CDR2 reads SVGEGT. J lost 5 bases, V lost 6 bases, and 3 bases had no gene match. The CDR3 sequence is CASRDRAYQPQHF. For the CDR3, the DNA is TGTGCCAGCAGGGACAGGGCGTATCAGCCCCAGCATTTT.

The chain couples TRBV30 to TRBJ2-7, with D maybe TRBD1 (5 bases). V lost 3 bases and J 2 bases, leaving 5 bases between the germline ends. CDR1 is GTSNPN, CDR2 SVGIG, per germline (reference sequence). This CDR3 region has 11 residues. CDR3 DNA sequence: TGTGCCTGGAGAGGGGCCTACGAGCAGTACTTC. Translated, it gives CAWRGAYEQYF.

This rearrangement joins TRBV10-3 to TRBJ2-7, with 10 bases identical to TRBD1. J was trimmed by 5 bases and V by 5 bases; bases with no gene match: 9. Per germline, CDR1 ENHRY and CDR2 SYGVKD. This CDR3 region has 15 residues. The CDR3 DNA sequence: TGTGCCATCAGTAAATCCGGGACAGGGGACGACGAGCAGTACTTC. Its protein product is CAISKSGTGDDEQYF.

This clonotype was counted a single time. CDR3 loop: CASSLGRANGDEQFF. CDR3 bases: TGCGCCAGCAGCTTGGGACGGGCGAATGGAGATGAGCAGTTCTTC. The rearrangement uses TRBV5-1 and TRBJ2-1; D is unresolved. Trimming took 0 bases from V and 8 from J, leaving 15 bases between them. The CDR3 runs 15 residues. The germline CDR1 and CDR2 sequences are SGHRS and YFSETQ.

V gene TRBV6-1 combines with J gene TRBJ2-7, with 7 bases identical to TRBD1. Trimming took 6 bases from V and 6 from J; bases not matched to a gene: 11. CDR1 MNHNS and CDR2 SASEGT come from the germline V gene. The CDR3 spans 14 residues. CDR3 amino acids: CASRDGQVILEQYF. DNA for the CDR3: TGTGCCAGCAGAGACGGACAGGTGATACTCGAGCAGTACTTC.

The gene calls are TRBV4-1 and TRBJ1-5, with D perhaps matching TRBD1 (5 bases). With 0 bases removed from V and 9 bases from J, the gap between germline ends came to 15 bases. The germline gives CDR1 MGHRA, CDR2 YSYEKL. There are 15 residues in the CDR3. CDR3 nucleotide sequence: TGCGCCAGCAGCCAAGATCACGGGGGGTCACGGCCCCAGCATTTT. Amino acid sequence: CASSQDHGGSRPQHF.

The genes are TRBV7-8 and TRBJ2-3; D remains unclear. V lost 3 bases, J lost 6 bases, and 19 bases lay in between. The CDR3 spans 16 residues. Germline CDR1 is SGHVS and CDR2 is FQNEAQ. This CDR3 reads CASSLMTFSPRDTQYF. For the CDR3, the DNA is TGTGCCAGCAGCTTGATGACTTTTTCCCCGCGGGATACGCAGTATTTT. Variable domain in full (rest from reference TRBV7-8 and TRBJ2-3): GAGVSQSPRYKVAKRGQDVALRCDPISGHVSLFWYQQALGQGPEFLTYFQNEAQLDKSGLPSDRFFAERPEGSVSTLKIQRTQQEDSAVYLCASSLMTFSPRDTQYFGPGTRLTVL.

Here the CDR3 DNA reads TGTGCCAGCAGATCCCTGACCGGGAATAAAGTCCTGGGCGGCTATGGCTACACCTTC. It yields the protein CASRSLTGNKVLGGYGYTF. This chain joins TRBV6-1 and TRBJ1-2, with D unclear. Trimming removed 6 bases from V and 4 bases from J, with 30 bases in between. Germline V gene lookup returns CDR1 MNHNS and CDR2 SASEGT. This CDR3 spans 19 amino acids.

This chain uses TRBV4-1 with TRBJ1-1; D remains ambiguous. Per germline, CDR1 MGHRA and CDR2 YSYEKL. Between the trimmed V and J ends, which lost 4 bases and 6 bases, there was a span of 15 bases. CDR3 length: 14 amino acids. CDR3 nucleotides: TGCGCCAGCAGCCCCGTCCCGGGTATCGCTGAAGCTTTCTTT. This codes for CASSPVPGIAEAFF.

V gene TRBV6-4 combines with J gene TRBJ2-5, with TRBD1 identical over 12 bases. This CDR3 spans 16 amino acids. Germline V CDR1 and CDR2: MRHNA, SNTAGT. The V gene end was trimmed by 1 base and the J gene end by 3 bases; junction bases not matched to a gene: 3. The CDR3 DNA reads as TGTGCCAGCAGTGACTGCGGGACAGGGGGCGAAGAGACCCAGTACTTC. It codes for CASSDCGTGGEETQYF.

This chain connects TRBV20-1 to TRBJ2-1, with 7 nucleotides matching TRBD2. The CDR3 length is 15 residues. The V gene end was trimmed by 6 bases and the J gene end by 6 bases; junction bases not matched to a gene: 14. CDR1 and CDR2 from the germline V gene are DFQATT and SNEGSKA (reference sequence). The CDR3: CSATAPGGPSNEQFF. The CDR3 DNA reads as TGCAGTGCCACCGCACCGGGGGGTCCTTCCAATGAGCAGTTCTTC.

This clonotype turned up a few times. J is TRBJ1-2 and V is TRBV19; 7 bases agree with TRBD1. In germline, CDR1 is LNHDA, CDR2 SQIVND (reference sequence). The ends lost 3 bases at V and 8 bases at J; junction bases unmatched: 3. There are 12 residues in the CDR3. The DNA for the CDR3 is TGTGCCAGTAGTATGCAGGGGGGAGGCTACACCTTC. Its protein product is CASSMQGGGYTF.

CDR3 protein: CASRPGPTSYEQYF. CDR3 nucleotide sequence: TGTGCCAGCAGACCGGGACCGACCTCCTACGAGCAGTACTTC. The chain recombines TRBV27 with TRBJ2-7; D tentatively fits TRBD1 or TRBD2 (5 bases each). V lost 6 bases and J lost 0, with 12 bases in between. The CDR3 loop spans 14 amino acids. Germline CDR1 MNHEY, CDR2 SMNVEV (reference sequence).

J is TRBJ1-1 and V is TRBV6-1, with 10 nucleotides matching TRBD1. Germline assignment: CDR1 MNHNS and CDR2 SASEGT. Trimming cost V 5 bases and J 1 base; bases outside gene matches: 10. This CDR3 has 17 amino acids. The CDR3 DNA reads TGTGCCAGCAGTCCCGGTGACAGGGGGCGCGGGAACACTGAAGCTTTCTTT. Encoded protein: CASSPGDRGRGNTEAFF.

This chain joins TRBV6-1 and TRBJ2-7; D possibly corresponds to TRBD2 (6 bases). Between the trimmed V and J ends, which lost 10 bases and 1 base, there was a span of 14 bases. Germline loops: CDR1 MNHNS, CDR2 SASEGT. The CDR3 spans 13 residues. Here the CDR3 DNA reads TGTGCCACCTCGGACGGAGGGTCCTACGAGCAGTACTTC. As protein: CATSDGGSYEQYF.

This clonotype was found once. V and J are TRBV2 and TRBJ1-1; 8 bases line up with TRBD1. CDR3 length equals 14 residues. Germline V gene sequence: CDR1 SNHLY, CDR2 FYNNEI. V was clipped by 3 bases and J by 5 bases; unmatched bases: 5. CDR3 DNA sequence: TGTGCCAGCAGTGATCAGGGGGCGGGAACTGAAGCTTTCTTT. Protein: CASSDQGAGTEAFF.

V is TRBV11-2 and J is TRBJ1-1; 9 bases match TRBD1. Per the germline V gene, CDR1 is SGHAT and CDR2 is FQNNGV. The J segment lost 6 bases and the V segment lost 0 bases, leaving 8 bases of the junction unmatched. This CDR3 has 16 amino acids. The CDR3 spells CASSLDPGGQGPEAFF. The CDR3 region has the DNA TGTGCCAGCAGCTTAGACCCTGGGGGACAGGGACCTGAAGCTTTCTTT.

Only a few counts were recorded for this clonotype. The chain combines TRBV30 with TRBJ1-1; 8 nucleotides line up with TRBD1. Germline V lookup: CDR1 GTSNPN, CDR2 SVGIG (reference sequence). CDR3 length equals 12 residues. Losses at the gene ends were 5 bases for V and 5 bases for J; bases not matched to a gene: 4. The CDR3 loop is CAWGQGRTEAFF. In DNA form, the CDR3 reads TGTGCCTGGGGACAGGGAAGAACTGAAGCTTTCTTT.

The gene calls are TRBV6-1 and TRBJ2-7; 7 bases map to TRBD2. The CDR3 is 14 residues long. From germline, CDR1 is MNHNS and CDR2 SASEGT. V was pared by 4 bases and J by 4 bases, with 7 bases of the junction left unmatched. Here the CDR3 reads CASSGRGVGYEQYF. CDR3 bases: TGTGCCAGCAGTGGACGGGGGGTAGGGTACGAGCAGTACTTC.

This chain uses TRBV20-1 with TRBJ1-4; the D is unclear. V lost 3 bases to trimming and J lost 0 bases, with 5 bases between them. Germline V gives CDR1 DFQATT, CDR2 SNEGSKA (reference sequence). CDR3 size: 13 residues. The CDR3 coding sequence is TGCAGTGCTAGGAGGGCAACTAATGAAAAACTGTTTTTT. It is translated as CSARRATNEKLFF.

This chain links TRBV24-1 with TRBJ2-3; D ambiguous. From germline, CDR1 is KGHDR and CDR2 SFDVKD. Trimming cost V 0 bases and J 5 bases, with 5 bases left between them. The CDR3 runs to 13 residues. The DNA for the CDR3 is TGTGCCACCAGTGATTTGCGTGGAGATACGCAGTATTTT. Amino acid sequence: CATSDLRGDTQYF.

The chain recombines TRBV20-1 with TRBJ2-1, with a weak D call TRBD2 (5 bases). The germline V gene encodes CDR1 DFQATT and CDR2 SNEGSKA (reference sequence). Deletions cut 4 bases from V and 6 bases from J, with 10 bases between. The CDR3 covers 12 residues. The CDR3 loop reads CSATDSTNEQFF. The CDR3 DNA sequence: TGCAGTGCTACGGACTCCACCAATGAGCAGTTCTTC.

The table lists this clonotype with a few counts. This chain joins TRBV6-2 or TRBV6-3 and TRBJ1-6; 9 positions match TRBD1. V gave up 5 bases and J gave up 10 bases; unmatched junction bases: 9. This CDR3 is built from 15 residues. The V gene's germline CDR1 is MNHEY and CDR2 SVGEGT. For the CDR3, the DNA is TGTGCCAGCAGTAAAGAAGGGACAGGGAACTCACCCCTCCACTTT. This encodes CASSKEGTGNSPLHF.

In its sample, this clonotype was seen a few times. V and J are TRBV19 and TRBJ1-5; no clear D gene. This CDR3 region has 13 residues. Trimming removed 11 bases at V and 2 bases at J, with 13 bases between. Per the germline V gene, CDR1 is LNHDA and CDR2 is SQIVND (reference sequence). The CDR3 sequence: CASGREGNQPQHF. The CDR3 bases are TGTGCCTCCGGAAGGGAGGGCAATCAGCCCCAGCATTTT. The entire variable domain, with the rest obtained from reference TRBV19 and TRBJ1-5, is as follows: DGGITQSPKYLFRKEGQNVTLSCEQNLNHDAMYWYRQDPGQGLRLIYYSQIVNDFQKGDIAEGYSVSREKKESFPLTVTSAQKNPTAFYLCASGREGNQPQHFGDGTRLSIL.